The text below deals with one T cell receptor (beta chain). In the original processing: Amplification of reference gene primers was used by the study to estimate nucleated cell counts. Libraries were prepared by immunoSEQ multiplex PCR; TCRdb keeps only in-frame clonotypes and omits some of them. V, J and clone size were drawn from that table, and D and trimming were deduced from the DNA. The data show fewer than 200,000 clones, around 92% seen once. The sample belongs to a study of blood T cell repertoires in COVID-19. Overall study: Acute-phase and convalescent COVID-19 samples originated in the United States, Italy and Spain. From T cells, B-cell-depleted T cells, or PBMCs came the material, which was cDNA or gDNA.

The Seattle site enrolled patients during active infection and followed them longitudinally. This CDR3 has 19 amino acids. The sequencing input was peripheral blood. The sequence derives from a man aged 25-40 years with COVID-19, enrolled during active disease. This rearrangement joins TRBV21-1 to TRBJ1-2; the D call in the table, TRBD1, was not verified against the DNA. TRBV21-1 is a pseudogene. CDR3 in DNA: TGTGCCAGCAGGGGACCGACTGGACCGAACAGGGGCCTAAACTATGGCTACACCTTC. Its protein is CASRGPTGPNRGLNYGYTF.